This T cell receptor beta chain stems from a study of CD8 T cells in Susac syndrome. Overall study: There were 5 or 6 sequenced Susac syndrome patients with active disease and about 8 in remission.

RNA in amounts of about 0.45 to 1 ug was reverse transcribed with random hexamers. The TCR beta CDR3 was amplified by immunoSEQ multiplex PCR across 54 Vbeta, 13 Jbeta. One entry per CDR3 protein, called by TCRdb with MiXCR from the immunoSEQ multiplex PCR reads. The data show 200,000 to 300,000 distinct CDR3 sequences, almost 97% seen once. Germline lookup yields CDR1 SQVTM and CDR2 ANQGSEA. CDR3 length: 13 residues. V lost 4 bases and J lost 5, with 14 bases in between. Sequencing targeted TCR beta in T cells from blood (CD8+ and CD4+). TEMRA cells were enriched by FACS, while CD8+ and CD4+ T cells were obtained through a negative isolation that was performed magnetically.

Source material: CD4+ T cells from PBMCs. The V gene is TRBV29-1, the J gene TRBJ1-1, with D unclear. The sequence was obtained from a human donor with Susac syndrome. The CDR3 sequence is CSVAPPGGTEAFF. The CDR3 coding sequence is TGCAGCGTTGCACCCCCGGGAGGTACTGAAGCTTTCTTT.